The next 17 T cell receptor beta chains were all read from a single sample in a study of T cells in Graves' hyperthyroidism and ophthalmopathy. The investigators amplified TCR beta CDR3 regions from RNA transcripts. HTBI primers were employed in a first-round RT-PCR of the TCR CDR3. TCRdb reanalysed the multiplex PCR reads using MiXCR and keeps one entry per CDR3 protein. The sample carries 450,000 to 600,000 distinct CDR3 sequences, 13% to 15% recorded once. Sequencing was performed on blood. The receptors were gathered from a woman in her 40s with Graves' hyperthyroidism.

The chain joins TRBV7-9 to TRBJ2-4; 9 bases line up with TRBD1. The CDR3 sequence is 16 residues long. Trimming removed 3 bases from V and 1 base from J; junction bases left unmatched: 4. Germline V CDR1 and CDR2: SEHNR, FQNEAQ (reference sequence). The CDR3 protein is CASSFGTGMAKNIQYF. CDR3 bases: TGTGCCAGCAGCTTTGGGACAGGGATGGCCAAAAACATTCAGTACTTC.

The rearrangement links TRBV27 to TRBJ1-2; D is possibly TRBD1 (6 bases). Germline-derived CDR1 and CDR2 are MNHEY and SMNVEV (reference sequence). This CDR3 is built from 14 residues. V gave up 5 bases and J gave up 4 bases, with 14 bases separating them. This CDR3 reads CASSAVGGVYGYTF. The CDR3 bases are TGTGCCAGCAGTGCCGTGGGGGGCGTCTATGGCTACACCTTC.

This clonotype was found many times. The chain employs TRBV18 and TRBJ1-2; no clear D. The germline CDR1 and CDR2 sequences are KGHSH and LQKENI. Deletions cut 2 bases from V and 0 bases from J, with 10 bases between. The CDR3 spans 15 residues. CDR3 protein: CASSPLQDANYGYTF. The CDR3 nucleotides are TGTGCCAGCTCACCATTGCAAGACGCTAACTATGGCTACACCTTC.

This clonotype was seen many times. This chain uses TRBV5-8 with TRBJ1-5; tentatively, D is TRBD1 (5 bases). The CDR3 has 13 residues. Trimming shortened V by 0 bases and J by 6 bases, and 7 bases separated the two germline ends. Per the germline V gene, CDR1 is SGHTS and CDR2 is YDEGEE. CDR3 in DNA: TGTGCCAGCAGCTTGGGACAGCTTCAGCCCCAGCATTTT. It translates to CASSLGQLQPQHF.

This clonotype turned up a few times. J is TRBJ2-1 and V is TRBV9; a possible D gene is TRBD2 (6 bases). The V gene lost 4 bases and the J gene lost 5 bases, with 22 bases spanning the gap. This CDR3 spans 17 amino acids. CDR1 SGDLS and CDR2 YYNGEE come from the germline V gene. CDR3 region: CASSHIARGSGHNEQFF. The CDR3 DNA reads TGTGCCAGCAGCCACATCGCCCGGGGGTCTGGTCACAATGAGCAGTTCTTC.

This clonotype was recorded many times. V and J are TRBV28 and TRBJ1-2; tentative D call: TRBD1 (6 bases). Germline V gene sequence: CDR1 MDHEN, CDR2 SYDVKM. This CDR3 spans 15 amino acids. Trimming pared 4 bases from V and 3 bases from J, leaving 15 bases between. The CDR3 nucleotides read TGTGCCAGCAGTTCCGCGCCACAGGGAGACTATGGCTACACCTTC. It translates to CASSSAPQGDYGYTF.

This clonotype was observed at least ten times. The chain couples TRBV5-1 to TRBJ1-2; 12 bases align to TRBD1. V trimming: 0 bases; J trimming: 7 bases; junction bases outside the gene matches: 7. Looked up from germline, CDR1 is SGHRS and CDR2 is YFSETQ. This CDR3 comprises 16 residues. The CDR3 region is CASSLDRGQGAFGYTF. Written as DNA, the CDR3 is TGCGCCAGCAGCTTGGATCGGGGACAGGGGGCATTTGGCTACACCTTC.

This clonotype was recorded at least ten times. This could be a read error, since a much larger clone is one nucleotide away. The gene calls are TRBV7-9 and TRBJ2-5, with D tentatively TRBD1 (6 bases). Looked up from germline, CDR1 is SEHNR and CDR2 is FQNEAQ (reference sequence). The length of the CDR3 is 13 residues. Trimming removed 5 bases from V and 1 base from J, with 8 bases in between. DNA of the CDR3: TGTGCCAGCAGCCGGACAGCCCAAGAGACCCAGTACTTC. Its protein product is CASSRTAQETQYF. The whole variable domain, filled in from reference TRBV7-9 and TRBJ2-5, reads DTGVSQNPRHKITKRGQNVTFRCDPISEHNRLYWYRQTLGQGPEFLTYFQNEAQLEKSRLLSDRFSAERPKGSFSTLEIQRTEQGDSAMYLCASSRTAQETQYFGPGTRLLVL.

This clonotype was observed many times. V and J are TRBV28 and TRBJ2-1, with TRBD2 matching 9 bases. The CDR3 has 15 residues. Germline loops: CDR1 MDHEN, CDR2 SYDVKM. V shed 5 bases and J 2 bases; nucleotides not matched to a gene: 4. CDR3 residues: CASSLGTSPYNEQFF. Written as DNA, the CDR3 is TGTGCCAGCAGTCTGGGGACTAGCCCCTACAATGAGCAGTTCTTC.

The chain has TRBV6-2 or TRBV6-3 and TRBJ2-5; D might be TRBD1 (6 bases). V was cut by 5 bases and J by 1 base, with 11 bases left in between. Germline V gene data show CDR1 as MNHEY and CDR2 as SVGEGT. The CDR3 spans 14 residues. The CDR3, as DNA: TGTGCCAGCAGTATAATAGGGGGCCAAGAGACCCAGTACTTC. Amino acid sequence: CASSIIGGQETQYF.

This clonotype occurred a few times. V gene TRBV6-5 combines with J gene TRBJ1-3; 9 nucleotides agree with TRBD1. Losses at the gene ends were 2 bases for V and 4 bases for J; bases not matched to a gene: 6. Germline CDR1 MNHEY, CDR2 SVGAGI. The CDR3 extends over 16 amino acids. The CDR3 spells CASSYTGQGVGNTIYF. CDR3 DNA: TGTGCCAGCAGTTACACGGGACAGGGCGTCGGAAACACCATATATTTT.

The sample holds many counts of this clonotype. The CDR3 loop is CASSQDWTGFEDYTF. Here the CDR3 DNA reads TGTGCCAGCAGCCAAGATTGGACAGGGTTTGAAGACTACACCTTC. The chain combines TRBV3-1 with TRBJ1-2; 8 bases are a match to TRBD1. Germline assignment: CDR1 LGHDT and CDR2 YNNKEL (reference sequence). Germline trimming cut 0 bases from V and 10 bases from J; bases unmatched to any gene: 10. This CDR3 region has 15 residues.

There are many counts of this clonotype. This chain uses TRBV2 with TRBJ2-7; the D is unclear. This CDR3 has 12 residues. V shed 7 bases and J shed 3 bases, with 10 bases lying between them. Germline V CDR1 and CDR2: SNHLY, FYNNEI. CDR3 sequence (DNA): TGTGCCAGCAAGCCGGAAAACTACGAGCAGTACTTC. It codes for CASKPENYEQYF. Looking up the rest from reference TRBV2 and TRBJ2-7 gives the full variable domain: EPEVTQTPSHQVTQMGQEVILRCVPISNHLYFYWYRQILGQKVEFLVSFYNNEISEKSEIFDDQFSVERPDGSNFTLKIRSTKLEDSAMYFCASKPENYEQYFGPGTRLTVT.

This clonotype was seen ten or more times. The J gene is TRBJ1-2, the V gene TRBV28, with 9 bases fitting TRBD1. Trimming at V came to 2 bases and at J to 3 bases, leaving 4 bases not matched to a gene. This CDR3 has 15 residues. Germline CDR1 and CDR2: MDHEN and SYDVKM. The CDR3: CASSLGDRDYYGYTF. Written as DNA, the CDR3 is TGTGCCAGCAGTTTAGGGGACAGGGACTACTATGGCTACACCTTC.

In regard to this clonotype: A single base separates this from a much larger clone, so it may be a read error. The chain couples TRBV20-1 to TRBJ2-2, with D possibly being TRBD2 (5 bases). Germline CDR1 is DFQATT and CDR2 is SNEGSKA (reference sequence). The CDR3 contains 14 residues. The CDR3 nucleotides read TGCAGTGCTAGAGTCGGTGCGAACACCGGGAAGCTGTTTTTT. Its translation: CSARVGANTGKLFF.

V gene TRBV11-2 combines with J gene TRBJ2-3; 7 bases agree with TRBD2. Germline V gene lookup returns CDR1 SGHAT and CDR2 FQNNGV. CDR3 length: 17 residues. Trimming took 1 base from V and 3 from J; bases not matched to a gene: 10. The CDR3 DNA reads as TGTGCCAGCAGCTTAGGTGGCGCGGGAGACTTAACAGATACGCAGTATTTT. Protein product: CASSLGGAGDLTDTQYF.

This clonotype was picked up a small number of times. The chain has TRBV29-1 and TRBJ1-2; 7 nucleotides align to TRBD1. CDR3 length: 11 amino acids. Losses at the gene ends were 4 bases for V and 8 bases for J; bases not matched to a gene: 4. CDR1 and CDR2 from the germline V gene are SQVTM and ANQGSEA. CDR3: CSVAQGVGYTF. The CDR3 coding sequence is TGCAGCGTTGCTCAGGGGGTAGGCTACACCTTC.